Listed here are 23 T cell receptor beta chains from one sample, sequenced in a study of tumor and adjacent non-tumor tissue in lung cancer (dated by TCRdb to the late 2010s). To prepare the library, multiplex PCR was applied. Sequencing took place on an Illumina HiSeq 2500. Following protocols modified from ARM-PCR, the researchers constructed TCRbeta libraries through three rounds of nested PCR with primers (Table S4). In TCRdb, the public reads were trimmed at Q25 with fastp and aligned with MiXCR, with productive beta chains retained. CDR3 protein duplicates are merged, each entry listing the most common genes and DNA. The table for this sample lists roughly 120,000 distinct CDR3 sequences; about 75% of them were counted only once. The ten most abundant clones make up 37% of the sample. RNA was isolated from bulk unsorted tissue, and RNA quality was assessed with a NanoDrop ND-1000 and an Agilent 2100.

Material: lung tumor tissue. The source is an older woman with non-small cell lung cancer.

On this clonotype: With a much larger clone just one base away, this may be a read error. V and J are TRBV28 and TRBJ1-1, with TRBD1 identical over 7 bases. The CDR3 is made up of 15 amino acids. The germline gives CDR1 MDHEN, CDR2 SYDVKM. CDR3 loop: CASSSPGTVKTEAFF. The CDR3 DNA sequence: TGTGCCAGCAGTTCCCCCGGGACAGTGAAGACTGAAGCTTTCTTT.

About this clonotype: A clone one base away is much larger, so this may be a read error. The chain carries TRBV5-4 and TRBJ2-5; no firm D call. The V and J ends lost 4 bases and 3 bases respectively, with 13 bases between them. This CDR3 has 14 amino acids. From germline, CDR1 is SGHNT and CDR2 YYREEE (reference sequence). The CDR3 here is CASSLQQVEETQYF. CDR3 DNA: TGTGCCAGCAGCCTCCAACAAGTCGAAGAGACCCAGTACTTC.

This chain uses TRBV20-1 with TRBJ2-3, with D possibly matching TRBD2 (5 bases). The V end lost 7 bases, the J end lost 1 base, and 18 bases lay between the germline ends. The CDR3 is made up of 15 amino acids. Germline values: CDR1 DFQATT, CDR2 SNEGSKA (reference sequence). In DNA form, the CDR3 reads TGCAGTGGCAGTGGTGGGAGAGACGGCACAGATACGCAGTATTTT. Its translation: CSGSGGRDGTDTQYF.

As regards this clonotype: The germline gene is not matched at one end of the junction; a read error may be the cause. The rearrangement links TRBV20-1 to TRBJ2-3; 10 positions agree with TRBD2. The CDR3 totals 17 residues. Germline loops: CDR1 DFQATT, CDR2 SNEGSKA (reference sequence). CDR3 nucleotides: TGCGGTGCTAGAGATCATCTAGCGGGGGCTTCCATAGATACGCAGTATTTT. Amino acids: CGARDHLAGASIDTQYF.

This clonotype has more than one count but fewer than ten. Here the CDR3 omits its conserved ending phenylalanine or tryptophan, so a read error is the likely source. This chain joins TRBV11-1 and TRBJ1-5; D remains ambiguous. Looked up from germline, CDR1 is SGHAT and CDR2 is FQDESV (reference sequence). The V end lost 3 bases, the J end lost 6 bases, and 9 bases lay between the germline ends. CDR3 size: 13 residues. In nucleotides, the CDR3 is TGTGCCAGCAGCTTGCTGGGAGGTCAGCCCCAGCATTAT. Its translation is CASSLLGGQPQHY.

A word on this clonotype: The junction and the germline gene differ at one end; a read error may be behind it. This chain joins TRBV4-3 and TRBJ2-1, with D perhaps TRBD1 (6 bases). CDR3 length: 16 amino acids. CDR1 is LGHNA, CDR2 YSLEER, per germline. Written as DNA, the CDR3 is TGCGCCAGCAGTCAATCAACAGGGATACCCTTCCATGAGCAGTCCTTC. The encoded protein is CASSQSTGIPFHEQSF.

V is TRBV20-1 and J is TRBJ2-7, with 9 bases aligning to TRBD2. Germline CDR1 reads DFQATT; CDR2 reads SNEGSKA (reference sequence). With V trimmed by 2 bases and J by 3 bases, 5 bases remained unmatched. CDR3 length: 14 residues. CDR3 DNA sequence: TGCAGTGCTAGATCTAGCGGGATCCTCTACGAGCAGTACTTC. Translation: CSARSSGILYEQYF.

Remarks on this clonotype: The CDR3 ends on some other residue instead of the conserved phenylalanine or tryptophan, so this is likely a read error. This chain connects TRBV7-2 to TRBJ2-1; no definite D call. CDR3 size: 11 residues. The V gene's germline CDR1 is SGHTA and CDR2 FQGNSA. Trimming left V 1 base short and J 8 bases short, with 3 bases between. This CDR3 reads CASSLVDEQFS. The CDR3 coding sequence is TGTGCCAGCAGCTTAGTGGATGAGCAGTTCTCC.

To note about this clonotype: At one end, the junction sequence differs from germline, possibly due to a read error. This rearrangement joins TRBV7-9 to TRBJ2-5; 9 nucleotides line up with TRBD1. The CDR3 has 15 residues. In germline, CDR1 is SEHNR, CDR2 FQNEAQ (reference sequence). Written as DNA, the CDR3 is TGTACCAGCAGCCGGAAACAGGGGGCCCAAGAGACCCAGTACTTC. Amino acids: CTSSRKQGAQETQYF.

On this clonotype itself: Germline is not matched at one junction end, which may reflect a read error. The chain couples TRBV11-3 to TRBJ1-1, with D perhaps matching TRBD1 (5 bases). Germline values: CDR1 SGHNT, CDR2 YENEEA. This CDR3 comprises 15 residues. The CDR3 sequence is CASSLDSGRGTEDLF. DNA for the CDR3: TGTGCCAGCAGCTTAGATTCAGGGAGAGGCACTGAAGATTTGTTT.

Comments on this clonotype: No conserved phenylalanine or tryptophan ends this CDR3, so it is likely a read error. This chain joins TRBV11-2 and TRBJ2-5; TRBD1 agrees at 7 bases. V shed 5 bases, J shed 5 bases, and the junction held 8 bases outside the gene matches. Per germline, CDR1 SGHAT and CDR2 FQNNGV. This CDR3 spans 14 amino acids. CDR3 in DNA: TGTGCCAGCAGCCTAGGGACAGTCCAGGAGACCCAGTACTTA. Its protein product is CASSLGTVQETQYL.

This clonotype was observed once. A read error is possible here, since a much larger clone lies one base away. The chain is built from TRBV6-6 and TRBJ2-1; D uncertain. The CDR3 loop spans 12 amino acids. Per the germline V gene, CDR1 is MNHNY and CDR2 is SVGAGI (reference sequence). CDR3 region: CAGSYSSNEQFF. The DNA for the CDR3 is TGTGCCGGCAGTTACTCAAGCAATGAGCAGTTCTTC.

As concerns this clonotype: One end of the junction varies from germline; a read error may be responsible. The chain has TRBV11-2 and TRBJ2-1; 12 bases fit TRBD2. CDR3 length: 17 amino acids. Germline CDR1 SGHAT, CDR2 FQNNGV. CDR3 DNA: TGTGCCAGCAGCCCCCCCCAACTAGCGGGAGGTCTCAATAAGCAGTTCTTC. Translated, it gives CASSPPQLAGGLNKQFF. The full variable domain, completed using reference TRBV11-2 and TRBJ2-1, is EAGVAQSPRYKIIEKRQSVAFWCNPISGHATLYWYQQILGQGPKLLIQFQNNGVVDDSQLPKDRFSAERLKGVDSTLKIQPAKLEDSAVYLCASSPPQLAGGLNKQFFGPGTRLTVL.

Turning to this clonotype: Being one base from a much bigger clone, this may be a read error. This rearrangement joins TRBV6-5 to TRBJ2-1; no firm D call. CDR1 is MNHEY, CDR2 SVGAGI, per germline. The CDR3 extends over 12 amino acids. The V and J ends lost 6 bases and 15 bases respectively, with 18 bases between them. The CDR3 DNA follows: TGTGCCAGCAGGACTTCGGTTCCCCGGCGGTTCTTC. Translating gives CASRTSVPRRFF.

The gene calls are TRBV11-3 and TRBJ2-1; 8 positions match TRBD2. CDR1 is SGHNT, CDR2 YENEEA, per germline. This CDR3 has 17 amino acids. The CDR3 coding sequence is TGTGTCGGCAGCTTAGAGTTAACCAGCGGGAGCCACAATGAGCAGTTCTTC. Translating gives CVGSLELTSGSHNEQFF.

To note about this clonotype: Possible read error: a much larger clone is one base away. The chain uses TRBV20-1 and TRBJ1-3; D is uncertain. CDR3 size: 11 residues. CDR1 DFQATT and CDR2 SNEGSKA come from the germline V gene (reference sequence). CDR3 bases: TGCGGCTCGGGCCGGGGAAACACCATATATTTT. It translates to CGSGRGNTIYF.

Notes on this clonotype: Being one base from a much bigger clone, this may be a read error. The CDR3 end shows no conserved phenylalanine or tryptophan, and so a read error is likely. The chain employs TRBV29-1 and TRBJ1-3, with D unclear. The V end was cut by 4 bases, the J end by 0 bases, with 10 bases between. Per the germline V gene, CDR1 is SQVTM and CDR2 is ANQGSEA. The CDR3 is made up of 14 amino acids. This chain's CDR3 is CSVGKDSSGNTIYS. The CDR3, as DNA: TGCAGCGTTGGGAAGGATAGCTCTGGAAACACCATATATTCT.

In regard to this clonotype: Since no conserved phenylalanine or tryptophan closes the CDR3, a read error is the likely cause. The CDR3: CSARQMNTGELFV. CDR3 coding DNA: TGCAGTGCTAGACAGATGAACACCGGGGAGCTGTTTGTT. The chain has TRBV20-1 and TRBJ2-2; D uncertain. The CDR3 totals 13 residues. CDR1 and CDR2 from the germline V gene are DFQATT and SNEGSKA (reference sequence). V lost 2 bases and J lost 1, with 5 bases in between.

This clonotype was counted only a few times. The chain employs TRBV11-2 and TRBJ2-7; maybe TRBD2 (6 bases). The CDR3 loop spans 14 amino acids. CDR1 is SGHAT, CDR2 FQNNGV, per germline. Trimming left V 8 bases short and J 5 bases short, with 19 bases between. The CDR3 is CASGWDCGGHEQYF. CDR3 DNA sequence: TGTGCCAGCGGTTGGGACTGCGGAGGACACGAGCAGTACTTC.

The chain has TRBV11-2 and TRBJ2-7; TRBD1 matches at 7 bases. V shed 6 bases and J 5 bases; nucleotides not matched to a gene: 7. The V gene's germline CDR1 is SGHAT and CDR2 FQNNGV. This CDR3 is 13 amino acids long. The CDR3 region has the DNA TGTGCCAGCAGATTTACAGGGGACAACGAGCAGTACTTC. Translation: CASRFTGDNEQYF.

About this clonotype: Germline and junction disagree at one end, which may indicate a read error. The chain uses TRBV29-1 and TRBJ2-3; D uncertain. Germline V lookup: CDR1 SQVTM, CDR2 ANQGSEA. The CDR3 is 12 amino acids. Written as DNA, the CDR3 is TGCAGCGTCCCCGCGACCATAGATGCGCAGTATTTT. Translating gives CSVPATIDAQYF.

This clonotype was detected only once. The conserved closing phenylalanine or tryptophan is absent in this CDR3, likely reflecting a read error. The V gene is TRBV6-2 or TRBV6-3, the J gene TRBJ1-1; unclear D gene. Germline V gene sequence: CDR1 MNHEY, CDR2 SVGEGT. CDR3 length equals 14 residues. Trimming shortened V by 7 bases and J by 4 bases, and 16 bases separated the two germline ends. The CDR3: CASNWTAGSTEAFL. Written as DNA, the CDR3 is TGTGCCAGCAATTGGACTGCTGGCTCCACTGAAGCTTTCTTA.

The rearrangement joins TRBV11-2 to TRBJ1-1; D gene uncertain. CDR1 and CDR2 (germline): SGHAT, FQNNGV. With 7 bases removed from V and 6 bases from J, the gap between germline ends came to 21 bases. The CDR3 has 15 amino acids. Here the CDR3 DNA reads TGTGCCAGCAACATGACCCCCGGACTAAACGCTGAAGCTTTCTTT. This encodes CASNMTPGLNAEAFF.